The 12 T cell receptor beta chains below were found in one sample sequenced in a study of cytotoxic CD8 clonotypes in ibrutinib-treated CLL. Assay: immunoSEQ multiplex PCR; the TCRdb copy retains only in-frame clones and omits some. Here the sample spans nearly 300,000 clones, around 77% being singletons. Sequences were derived from PBMCs, sampled at disease progression, from a patient treated with ibrutinib. These receptors came from a human donor with chronic lymphocytic leukemia.

The V and J genes are TRBV5-1 and TRBJ1-1; unclear D gene. This CDR3 is 15 amino acids long. Trimming took 0 bases from V and 5 from J, leaving 14 bases between them. CDR1 is SGHRS and CDR2 is YFSETQ in the germline V gene. The chain's CDR3 is CASSLAAFTGTEAFF. The CDR3 nucleotides read TGCGCCAGCAGCTTGGCAGCCTTCACGGGTACTGAAGCTTTCTTT.

The V gene is TRBV2, the J gene TRBJ1-4, with TRBD1 as a possible D gene (6 bases). The CDR3 has 15 amino acids. Germline CDR1 SNHLY, CDR2 FYNNEI. V lost 1 base, J lost 7 bases, and 13 bases lay in between. CDR3 sequence (DNA): TGTGCCAGCAGTGAAGGGGGGGCTCTAGGTGAAAAACTGTTTTTT. This gives the protein CASSEGGALGEKLFF.

V gene TRBV18 combines with J gene TRBJ2-7, with 8 bases lining up with TRBD1. The V segment lost 3 bases and the J segment 6 bases; nucleotides outside the gene matches: 10. CDR3 length: 15 amino acids. Germline values: CDR1 KGHSH, CDR2 LQKENI. This chain's CDR3 is CASSPVGQGRGEQYF. The CDR3 DNA is TGTGCCAGCTCACCGGTTGGACAGGGACGTGGCGAGCAGTACTTC.

The chain has TRBV2 and TRBJ2-7, with 7 bases matching TRBD2. V gave up 7 bases and J gave up 3 bases; unmatched junction bases: 3. The CDR3 has 12 amino acids. Germline V gene lookup returns CDR1 SNHLY and CDR2 FYNNEI. The DNA of the CDR3 is TGTGCCAGCAAGGGAGGGTACTACGAGCAGTACTTC. Translating gives CASKGGYYEQYF.

The J gene is TRBJ1-2, the V gene TRBV7-9; D not certain. The V gene's germline CDR1 is SEHNR and CDR2 FQNEAQ (reference sequence). V lost 7 bases, J lost 2 bases, and 5 bases lay in between. CDR3 length: 11 residues. CDR3 nucleotide sequence: TGTGCCAGCACACGGAACTATGGCTACACCTTC. Its protein product is CASTRNYGYTF.

The rearrangement links TRBV7-2 to TRBJ2-2, with unresolved D. V was cut by 2 bases and J by 5 bases, with 9 bases left in between. The CDR3 has 14 amino acids. The germline CDR1 and CDR2 sequences are SGHTA and FQGNSA. Here the CDR3 reads CASSLLAYTGELFF. Here the CDR3 DNA reads TGTGCCAGCAGCTTATTGGCCTATACCGGGGAGCTGTTTTTT.

This rearrangement joins TRBV7-3 to TRBJ2-1; D might be TRBD2 (6 bases). V dropped 5 bases and J dropped 4 bases, with 18 bases sitting between them. The CDR3 runs to 16 residues. Germline CDR1 is SGHTA and CDR2 is FQGTGA. The CDR3 bases are TGTGCCAGCAGCACCCTTAGCGGAGCACATTACAATGAGCAGTTCTTC. Its translation is CASSTLSGAHYNEQFF.

This clone turned up a few times. The chain is built from TRBV7-8 and TRBJ2-7, with D tentatively TRBD1 or TRBD2 (5 bases each). CDR1 and CDR2 from the germline V gene are SGHVS and FQNEAQ. The CDR3 has 14 amino acids. V was trimmed by 3 bases and J by 2 bases, leaving 11 bases between them. CDR3 region: CASSFTGRTYEQYF. The CDR3 DNA reads as TGTGCCAGCAGCTTTACGGGACGGACCTACGAGCAGTACTTC.

This clone has just a few counts. This rearrangement joins TRBV9 to TRBJ2-5, with 8 bases fitting TRBD1. The CDR3 consists of 16 residues. Germline assignment: CDR1 SGDLS and CDR2 YYNGEE. V trimming: 0 bases; J trimming: 2 bases; junction bases outside the gene matches: 6. The CDR3 region is CASSVVGTGRQETQYF. CDR3 nucleotides: TGTGCCAGCAGCGTAGTAGGGACAGGCCGGCAAGAGACCCAGTACTTC.

The count of this clone is one. The chain carries TRBV7-9 and TRBJ1-1, with D unresolved. V was trimmed by 5 bases and J by 2 bases, leaving 12 bases between them. The CDR3 sequence is 14 residues long. The germline V gene encodes CDR1 SEHNR and CDR2 FQNEAQ (reference sequence). CDR3 sequence: CASSPESLNTEAFF. CDR3 nucleotide sequence: TGTGCCAGCAGCCCGGAGTCACTTAACACTGAAGCTTTCTTT.

This chain joins TRBV7-9 and TRBJ1-1; 7 bases fit TRBD1. The CDR3 is 18 amino acids. V gave up 5 bases and J gave up 0 bases; unmatched junction bases: 15. The germline CDR1 and CDR2 sequences are SEHNR and FQNEAQ (reference sequence). As DNA, the CDR3 is TGTGCCAGCAGCCGGGATTGGACAGGTCGGACCTTGAACACTGAAGCTTTCTTT. Its protein product is CASSRDWTGRTLNTEAFF.

This chain connects TRBV15 to TRBJ2-7; a possible D gene is TRBD2 (6 bases). The CDR3 length is 13 residues. CDR1 is LNHNV and CDR2 is YYDKDF in the germline V gene (reference sequence). The germline V and J ends were trimmed by 6 bases and 3 bases, with 12 bases remaining between them. DNA of the CDR3: TGTGCCACCAGTGCGGGACCCAACTACGAGCAGTACTTC. As protein: CATSAGPNYEQYF.